Listed here are 11 T cell receptor beta chains from one sample, sequenced in a study of CD8 T cells in ankylosing spondylitis. Whole-study results and caveats: What seemed typical of ankylosing spondylitis blood was a TCR beta motif built from eight highly homologous variants.

Which antigens these TCRs recognize remains unknown. Each CDR3 protein gets one entry after TCRdb re-called the 5' RACE reads with MiXCR. The sample has about 700,000 distinct CDR3 sequences; roughly 19% are singletons. Sequences were obtained from blood, either unsorted or a sorted T cell fraction (not recorded which). The receptors come from a male donor with ankylosing spondylitis.

This clonotype was seen a single time. The rearrangement joins TRBV18 to TRBJ2-1; D is unresolved. CDR1 is KGHSH and CDR2 is LQKENI in the germline V gene. Trimming cost V 2 bases and J 5 bases, with 10 bases left between them. The CDR3 consists of 14 residues. CDR3 sequence reads: CASSPVPPHNEQFF. CDR3 in DNA: TGTGCCAGCTCACCAGTGCCTCCCCACAATGAGCAGTTCTTC.

This clonotype has a handful of counts. This chain joins TRBV5-1 and TRBJ2-1; no firm D call. The germline V gene encodes CDR1 SGHRS and CDR2 YFSETQ. V gave up 4 bases and J gave up 10 bases, with 15 bases separating them. The CDR3 consists of 13 residues. CDR3 bases: TGCGCCAGCAGCCCCGATGGCGTTGCGGAGCAGTTCTTC. The encoded protein is CASSPDGVAEQFF.

This clonotype has only a few counts. This sequence joins TRBV7-6 and TRBJ1-6, with no clear D. The CDR3 totals 13 residues. Looked up from germline, CDR1 is SGHVS and CDR2 is FNYEAQ. Between the trimmed V and J ends, which lost 5 bases and 9 bases, there was a span of 11 bases. CDR3 in amino acids: CASSLSGFSPLHF. The CDR3 DNA reads TGTGCCAGCAGCCTCTCCGGGTTTTCACCCCTCCACTTT. The full variable domain, its missing parts supplied by reference TRBV7-6 and TRBJ1-6, is GAGVSQSPRYKVTKRGQDVALRCDPISGHVSLYWYRQALGQGPEFLTYFNYEAQQDKSGLPNDRFSAERPEGSISTLTIQRTEQRDSAMYRCASSLSGFSPLHFGNGTRLTVT.

The chain couples TRBV2 to TRBJ2-5, with 8 bases aligning to TRBD2. The CDR3 sequence is 14 residues long. Germline-derived CDR1 and CDR2 are SNHLY and FYNNEI. V dropped 11 bases and J dropped 5; count of bases not matched to a gene: 13. The CDR3: CAARRRGGWETQYF. CDR3 bases: TGTGCCGCGCGTCGCCGGGGGGGTTGGGAGACCCAGTACTTC.

The genes are TRBV12-3 or TRBV12-4 and TRBJ1-1; D is unresolved. The CDR3 has 12 amino acids. The V gene lost 2 bases and the J gene lost 6 bases, with 7 bases spanning the gap. The CDR3 is CASSLRPPEAFF. The CDR3 region has the DNA TGTGCCAGCAGTTTACGACCGCCTGAAGCTTTCTTT.

This clonotype was seen only a few times. This chain joins TRBV6-1 and TRBJ1-4; D is undetermined. Trimming shortened V by 4 bases and J by 4 bases, and 19 bases separated the two germline ends. Germline V lookup: CDR1 MNHNS, CDR2 SASEGT. The CDR3 has 17 amino acids. CDR3 in amino acids: CASSGLSKGLVNEKLFF. The CDR3, as DNA: TGTGCCAGCAGTGGACTTAGTAAGGGTCTCGTTAATGAAAAACTGTTTTTT.

This clonotype was observed many times. The J gene is TRBJ2-7, the V gene TRBV7-9; tentative D call: TRBD1 (6 bases). The CDR3 runs 14 residues. V was clipped by 1 base and J by 6 bases, with 13 bases between them. CDR1 and CDR2 (germline): SEHNR, FQNEAQ (reference sequence). The CDR3 DNA reads TGTGCCAGCAGCTTAGGACAGGCTGCGTCCGAGCAGTACTTC. This sequence encodes CASSLGQAASEQYF.

This clonotype was seen more than once but under ten times. The chain links TRBV5-1 to TRBJ2-1; D is unclear. Per germline, CDR1 SGHRS and CDR2 YFSETQ. Trimming left V 0 bases short and J 5 bases short, with 12 bases between. The CDR3 covers 15 residues. The chain's CDR3 is CASSLGLSYNNEQFF. The CDR3 DNA is TGCGCCAGCAGCTTGGGTCTTTCCTATAACAATGAGCAGTTCTTC.

The rearrangement links TRBV7-9 to TRBJ2-7; D is perhaps TRBD1 (6 bases). V gave up 3 bases and J gave up 6 bases, with 12 bases separating them. The CDR3 runs 13 residues. Germline V gene sequence: CDR1 SEHNR, CDR2 FQNEAQ (reference sequence). The CDR3 DNA reads TGTGCCAGCAGCTTCCGGGACAATCGCGAGCAGTACTTC. Protein: CASSFRDNREQYF.

The rearrangement joins TRBV5-1 to TRBJ2-3; 9 bases are a match to TRBD2. CDR3 size: 17 residues. Germline CDR1 reads SGHRS; CDR2 reads YFSETQ. V lost 4 bases and J lost 0; bases outside the gene matches: 9. In DNA form, the CDR3 reads TGCGCCAGCAGCCTCTACCCTAGCGGGGCTAGCACAGATACGCAGTATTTT. Protein: CASSLYPSGASTDTQYF.

This clonotype was seen a few times. The chain is built from TRBV27 and TRBJ1-6; D possibly corresponds to TRBD1 (5 bases). The germline V gene has CDR1 MNHEY and CDR2 SMNVEV (reference sequence). This CDR3 spans 15 amino acids. V lost 8 bases and J 10 bases, leaving 21 bases between the germline ends. The CDR3 loop is CASQPTKNGGSPLHF. The CDR3, as DNA: TGTGCCAGCCAACCAACCAAGAACGGGGGGTCACCCCTCCACTTT.